The 28 T cell receptor beta chains in this list originate from one sample, sequenced in a study of T cell responses to AZD1222 COVID-19 vaccine. The method was immunoSEQ multiplex PCR; TCRdb's version includes in-frame clones alone and lacks a portion of them. There are 86,000 or so clones in the sample; 75% to 95% occur only once, and less than 5.5% lies in the top ten. The sample was peripheral blood, taken on day 0 of MenACWY control vaccination. These receptors all stem from an adult in good health.

The CDR3 spells CASSPTRYTGQETQYF. The CDR3 DNA sequence: TGTGCCAGCAGCCCTACGAGGTATACAGGGCAAGAGACCCAGTACTTC. The chain is built from TRBV7-9 and TRBJ2-5; the D gene is possibly TRBD1 (6 bases). Deletions cut 5 bases from V and 2 bases from J, with 18 bases between. The CDR3 has 16 amino acids. Germline lookup yields CDR1 SEHNR and CDR2 FQNEAQ (reference sequence).

The chain recombines TRBV5-1 with TRBJ2-6, with D unclear. V was shortened by 3 bases and J by 0 bases, with 16 bases between the two germline ends. Germline assignment: CDR1 SGHRS and CDR2 YFSETQ. CDR3 length: 18 residues. Here the CDR3 reads CASSSVEVWSSGANVLTF. CDR3 sequence (DNA): TGCGCCAGCAGCTCAGTCGAAGTGTGGTCCTCTGGGGCCAACGTCCTGACTTTC.

The count of this clone is one. This chain connects TRBV7-9 to TRBJ2-3, with TRBD2 matching 11 bases. The CDR3 covers 16 residues. Unmatched junction bases numbered 4, after V lost 3 bases and J lost 2 bases. Germline assignment: CDR1 SEHNR and CDR2 FQNEAQ (reference sequence). The chain's CDR3 is CASSLASGGITDTQYF. The CDR3 nucleotides are TGTGCCAGCAGCTTGGCTAGCGGGGGGATCACAGATACGCAGTATTTT. The full variable domain, completed using reference TRBV7-9 and TRBJ2-3, is DTGVSQNPRHKITKRGQNVTFRCDPISEHNRLYWYRQTLGQGPEFLTYFQNEAQLEKSRLLSDRFSAERPKGSFSTLEIQRTEQGDSAMYLCASSLASGGITDTQYFGPGTRLTVL.

This chain uses TRBV2 with TRBJ1-4, with 9 bases lining up with TRBD1. Germline loops: CDR1 SNHLY, CDR2 FYNNEI. The trim removed 7 bases at V and 8 bases at J, leaving 11 bases unmatched. The CDR3 is 15 amino acids. CDR3 sequence: CASTGQGTRGEKLFF. As DNA, the CDR3 is TGTGCCAGCACGGGACAGGGAACGCGGGGCGAAAAACTGTTTTTT.

This chain uses TRBV4-3 with TRBJ2-4; D ambiguous. Trimming took 0 bases from V and 0 from J, leaving 6 bases between them. There are 15 residues in the CDR3. From germline, CDR1 is LGHNA and CDR2 YSLEER. The CDR3 loop reads CASSQDVVAKNIQYF. CDR3 nucleotide sequence: TGCGCCAGCAGCCAAGATGTGGTAGCCAAAAACATTCAGTACTTC.

The chain couples TRBV4-2 to TRBJ1-3; 11 nucleotides match TRBD1. This CDR3 is 16 amino acids long. J gave up 3 bases and V 3 bases, and 4 bases lay outside the gene matches. Germline assignment: CDR1 LGHNA and CDR2 YNFKEQ. Here the CDR3 reads CASSQTGQGVGNTIYF. The CDR3 nucleotides are TGTGCCAGCAGCCAGACGGGACAGGGGGTTGGAAACACCATATATTTT.

The gene calls are TRBV7-2 and TRBJ1-6; a weak D match, TRBD1 (5 bases). Per the germline V gene, CDR1 is SGHTA and CDR2 is FQGNSA. The V gene lost 5 bases and the J gene lost 8 bases, with 10 bases spanning the gap. There are 13 residues in the CDR3. Here the CDR3 reads CASSRPGDSPLHF. In nucleotides, the CDR3 is TGTGCCAGCAGCCGACCGGGGGATTCACCCCTCCACTTT. Full variable domain (rest looked up from reference TRBV7-2 and TRBJ1-6): GAGVSQSPSNKVTEKGKDVELRCDPISGHTALYWYRQSLGQGLEFLIYFQGNSAPDKSGLPSDRFSAERTGGSVSTLTIQRTQQEDSAVYLCASSRPGDSPLHFGNGTRLTVT.

The rearrangement uses TRBV5-1 and TRBJ1-2, with D tentatively TRBD1 (6 bases). The CDR3 consists of 14 residues. CDR1 and CDR2 from the germline V gene are SGHRS and YFSETQ. V was clipped by 0 bases and J by 6 bases, with 12 bases between them. CDR3 bases: TGCGCCAGCAGCTTGGACAGGGAGTCCCATGGCTACACCTTC. Protein product: CASSLDRESHGYTF. The variable domain in full, completed from reference TRBV5-1 and TRBJ1-2, reads KAGVTQTPRYLIKTRGQQVTLSCSPISGHRSVSWYQQTPGQGLQFLFEYFSETQRNKGNFPGRFSGRQFSNSRSEMNVSTLELGDSALYLCASSLDRESHGYTFGSGTRLTVV.

This clone appeared once. The V gene is TRBV5-1, the J gene TRBJ1-1; D is perhaps TRBD1 (6 bases). The CDR3 contains 13 residues. Between the trimmed V and J ends, which lost 5 bases and 6 bases, there was a span of 14 bases. Germline CDR1 and CDR2: SGHRS and YFSETQ. CDR3 sequence: CASSSTQGSEAFF. As DNA, the CDR3 is TGCGCCAGCAGTTCGACACAGGGCTCTGAAGCTTTCTTT.

This clone was seen a single time. The chain links TRBV24-1 to TRBJ1-2; the D gene is possibly TRBD1 (5 bases). In germline, CDR1 is KGHDR, CDR2 SFDVKD. There are 16 residues in the CDR3. V was cut by 5 bases and J by 7 bases, with 22 bases left in between. The CDR3 region has the DNA TGTGCCACCAGTGGTCCCCCGAATGGGGGGATCAGTGGCTACACCTTC. Translation gives CATSGPPNGGISGYTF.

This rearrangement joins TRBV7-8 to TRBJ2-2; TRBD2 aligns across 11 bases. V shed 8 bases and J 2 bases; nucleotides not matched to a gene: 7. The CDR3 extends over 16 amino acids. Germline CDR1 is SGHVS and CDR2 is FQNEAQ. The CDR3 DNA reads as TGTGCCAGCCGATCGACTAGCGGGATTAACACCGGGGAGCTGTTTTTT. Amino acids: CASRSTSGINTGELFF. The entire variable domain, with the rest obtained from reference TRBV7-8 and TRBJ2-2, is as follows: GAGVSQSPRYKVAKRGQDVALRCDPISGHVSLFWYQQALGQGPEFLTYFQNEAQLDKSGLPSDRFFAERPEGSVSTLKIQRTQQEDSAVYLCASRSTSGINTGELFFGEGSRLTVL.

This sequence joins TRBV7-3 and TRBJ2-7; 11 nucleotides agree with TRBD2. This CDR3 has 15 residues. V shed 5 bases and J 5 bases; nucleotides not matched to a gene: 8. Germline lookup yields CDR1 SGHTA and CDR2 FQGTGA. The CDR3 DNA sequence: TGTGCCAGCAGCAGAACTAGCGGGAGTATCCACGAGCAGTACTTC. Translation gives CASSRTSGSIHEQYF.

The chain employs TRBV29-1 and TRBJ1-3; TRBD1 is a possible D gene (6 bases). V lost 1 base to trimming and J lost 4 bases, with 14 bases between them. This CDR3 is built from 15 residues. Looked up from germline, CDR1 is SQVTM and CDR2 is ANQGSEA. CDR3 coding DNA: TGCAGCGTTGAAGTCTTATGGGGGCTGGGAAACACCATATATTTT. This codes for CSVEVLWGLGNTIYF. Variable domain in full (rest from reference TRBV29-1 and TRBJ1-3): SAVISQKPSRDICQRGTSLTIQCQVDSQVTMMFWYRQQPGQSLTLIATANQGSEATYESGFVIDKFPISRPNLTFSTLTVSNMSPEDSSIYLCSVEVLWGLGNTIYFGEGSWLTVV.

The chain uses TRBV20-1 and TRBJ2-2; D is uncertain. There are 11 residues in the CDR3. The V gene's germline CDR1 is DFQATT and CDR2 SNEGSKA (reference sequence). The V end was cut by 2 bases, the J end by 7 bases, with 5 bases between. The CDR3: CSARYFGELFF. Here the CDR3 DNA reads TGCAGTGCTAGATATTTCGGGGAGCTGTTTTTT.

The CDR3 sequence is CASSLSGRAESYEQYF. The CDR3 DNA reads TGCGCCAGCAGCCTTAGCGGGAGGGCCGAGTCCTACGAGCAGTACTTC. The rearrangement links TRBV5-1 to TRBJ2-7; 11 bases are a match to TRBD2. The germline V gene encodes CDR1 SGHRS and CDR2 YFSETQ. Trimming took 4 bases from V and 1 from J; bases not matched to a gene: 7. The CDR3 has 16 residues.

This clone was seen more than once but under ten times. J is TRBJ1-1 and V is TRBV10-1; a possible D gene is TRBD1 (6 bases). Germline loops: CDR1 WNHNN, CDR2 SYGVQD (reference sequence). The V gene lost 5 bases and the J gene lost 4 bases, with 11 bases spanning the gap. The CDR3 loop spans 13 amino acids. CDR3 coding DNA: TGCGCCAGCAGTAACGGACAGCTCACTGAAGCTTTCTTT. Translating it yields CASSNGQLTEAFF.

V usage is TRBV7-2 and J usage is TRBJ1-1; 11 bases line up with TRBD1. Germline CDR1 is SGHTA and CDR2 is FQGNSA. The CDR3 runs to 15 residues. With 3 bases clipped from V and 1 base from J, the junction kept 1 base outside the gene matches. The CDR3 DNA follows: TGTGCCAGCAGCTTGGGGACAGGGGGGAACACTGAAGCTTTCTTT. The encoded protein is CASSLGTGGNTEAFF.

This chain's CDR3 is CASSDRGNTEAFF. The CDR3 DNA follows: TGTGCCTCCTCGGACAGGGGGAACACTGAAGCTTTCTTT. The gene calls are TRBV10-3 and TRBJ1-1; 9 nucleotides line up with TRBD1. Trimming cost V 11 bases and J 1 base; bases outside gene matches: 5. Germline V gene data show CDR1 as ENHRY and CDR2 as SYGVKD. The CDR3 is 13 residues long.

CDR3 sequence reads: CASSYRDRGTGELFF. The CDR3 region has the DNA TGTGCCAGCAGTTACCGGGACAGGGGAACCGGGGAGCTGTTTTTT. The V and J genes are TRBV6-6 and TRBJ2-2; 10 nucleotides match TRBD1. This CDR3 spans 15 amino acids. Germline V CDR1 and CDR2: MNHNY, SVGAGI (reference sequence). The V and J ends lost 2 bases and 5 bases, in that order; junction bases with no gene match: 2.

The chain is built from TRBV7-9 and TRBJ2-5; D ambiguous. CDR3 length: 14 amino acids. CDR1 and CDR2 from the germline V gene are SEHNR and FQNEAQ (reference sequence). Trimming stripped 1 base from V and 11 bases from J, with 17 bases between. The CDR3 reads CASSLVGGYKEQYF. In nucleotides, the CDR3 is TGTGCCAGCAGCTTAGTCGGCGGCTATAAGGAGCAGTACTTC.

The J gene is TRBJ2-1, the V gene TRBV2; D is undetermined. The CDR3 runs 16 residues. CDR1 and CDR2 (germline): SNHLY, FYNNEI. Trimming took off 6 bases at V and 4 bases at J, with 19 bases between the two ends. As DNA, the CDR3 is TGTGCCAGCAGCCCCGGGCGGCTCCACCCATACAATGAGCAGTTCTTC. This gives the protein CASSPGRLHPYNEQFF.

CDR3 loop: CSAAGGGGYTF. The CDR3 DNA sequence: TGCAGTGCCGCAGGGGGCGGGGGCTACACCTTC. This chain connects TRBV20-1 to TRBJ1-2; 8 bases are a match to TRBD1. Germline values: CDR1 DFQATT, CDR2 SNEGSKA (reference sequence). J lost 8 bases, V lost 6 bases, and 5 bases had no gene match. This CDR3 has 11 amino acids.

The V gene is TRBV12-5, the J gene TRBJ1-5; D is uncertain. This CDR3 has 13 amino acids. Germline V lookup: CDR1 LGHNT, CDR2 FRNRAP. Trimming took off 5 bases at V and 7 bases at J, with 12 bases between the two ends. CDR3 loop: CASGTRAQQPQHF. The CDR3 DNA follows: TGTGCTAGTGGTACCCGGGCCCAACAGCCCCAGCATTTT.

The rearrangement links TRBV28 to TRBJ2-2, with unresolved D. Germline V lookup: CDR1 MDHEN, CDR2 SYDVKM. Trimming cost V 4 bases and J 1 base, with 4 bases left between them. The CDR3 extends over 13 amino acids. The chain's CDR3 is CASSSQNTGELFF. In nucleotides, the CDR3 is TGTGCCAGCAGTTCCCAGAACACCGGGGAGCTGTTTTTT. Combining the CDR3 with reference TRBV28 and TRBJ2-2 gives the whole variable domain DVKVTQSSRYLVKRTGEKVFLECVQDMDHENMFWYRQDPGLGLRLIYFSYDVKMKEKGDIPEGYSVSREKKERFSLILESASTNQTSMYLCASSSQNTGELFFGEGSRLTVL.

The chain joins TRBV4-3 to TRBJ2-7; 9 nucleotides align to TRBD1. This CDR3 is built from 16 residues. The V gene end was trimmed by 2 bases and the J gene end by 4 bases; junction bases not matched to a gene: 9. The V gene's germline CDR1 is LGHNA and CDR2 YSLEER. The CDR3 DNA is TGCGCCAGCAGCCAAACTAAAAGGACAGGGGATTACGAGCAGTACTTC. This translates into CASSQTKRTGDYEQYF.

The V gene is TRBV11-2, the J gene TRBJ2-1; 10 bases agree with TRBD2. Germline CDR1 reads SGHAT; CDR2 reads FQNNGV. This CDR3 is built from 15 residues. The trim removed 3 bases at V and 4 bases at J, leaving 3 bases unmatched. CDR3 nucleotides: TGTGCCAGCAGCTTTACTAGCGGGGATTACAATGAGCAGTTCTTC. Residues: CASSFTSGDYNEQFF.

This chain joins TRBV4-3 and TRBJ2-2; D not certain. Trimming took 3 bases from V and 3 from J, leaving 11 bases between them. Germline loops: CDR1 LGHNA, CDR2 YSLEER. The CDR3 is 15 residues long. This chain's CDR3 is CASSQGRRYTGELFF. The CDR3 DNA reads TGCGCCAGCAGCCAGGGCCGGAGATACACCGGGGAGCTGTTTTTT.

The V and J genes are TRBV7-8 and TRBJ1-5; D remains unclear. The CDR3 contains 12 residues. Per germline, CDR1 SGHVS and CDR2 FQNEAQ. Trimming cost V 5 bases and J 4 bases, with 6 bases left between them. The CDR3 DNA follows: TGTGCCAGCAGCCTGCCTAATCAGCCCCAGCATTTT. Translation gives CASSLPNQPQHF.